These 10 T cell receptor beta chains share one sample of origin, sequenced in a study of shared clonotypes between healthy human individuals (TCRdb year 2020). CD8 naive samples were CD45RO-negative cells positively selected for CCR7, giving a CD45RA+CCR7+ population that excluded TemRA cells. Libraries were prepared through the immunoSEQ multiplex PCR assay. What TCRdb holds here is the immuneACCESS table cut down to in-frame rearrangements. Part of the clones is not present; checked against another copy, under half of the missing clones reflect an unresolved V gene, and the others are unexplained. For this sample there are more than 2 million clones; around 96% appear just once. The top ten hold 1.1% of the sample. The sequenced sample was naive CD8+ T cells sorted from blood. Interpreted using the paper, the cell subset or site label stands for: CD45RA+CCR7+. These TCRs come from a man younger than 35 in good health.

This clone was picked up one time. V gene TRBV7-9 combines with J gene TRBJ1-1; 7 bases map to TRBD1. There are 14 residues in the CDR3. The germline V gene has CDR1 SEHNR and CDR2 FQNEAQ (reference sequence). V shed 1 base and J 5 bases; nucleotides not matched to a gene: 4. The CDR3 here is CASSLDQGGTEAFF. In nucleotides, the CDR3 is TGTGCCAGCAGCTTAGACCAGGGGGGGACTGAAGCTTTCTTT.

The rearrangement uses TRBV5-6 and TRBJ2-1, with TRBD2 matching over 9 bases. V shed 4 bases, J shed 5 bases, and the junction held 7 bases outside the gene matches. CDR1 is SGHDT, CDR2 YYEEEE, per germline. CDR3 size: 15 residues. CDR3 region: CASSVSLAGHNEQFF. The CDR3 DNA reads TGTGCCAGCAGCGTGAGCCTAGCGGGACACAATGAGCAGTTCTTC. Full variable domain (outside the CDR3, taken from reference TRBV5-6 and TRBJ2-1): DAGVTQSPTHLIKTRGQQVTLRCSPKSGHDTVSWYQQALGQGPQFIFQYYEEEERQRGNFPDRFSGHQFPNYSSELNVNALLLGDSALYLCASSVSLAGHNEQFFGPGTRLTVL.

As regards this clone: Other DNA sequences in this specimen translate into the identical CDR3. The V gene is TRBV27, the J gene TRBJ2-7, with a possible D match to TRBD1 (6 bases). Germline-derived CDR1 and CDR2 are MNHEY and SMNVEV (reference sequence). Trimming stripped 6 bases from V and 1 base from J, with 13 bases between. This CDR3 spans 14 amino acids. CDR3 nucleotides: TGTGCCAGCAGCTGGGTAGGGGGTTCCTACGAGCAGTACTTC. Translation gives CASSWVGGSYEQYF.

This clone was observed a single time. The chain links TRBV10-3 to TRBJ1-3; D call uncertain. V shed 9 bases and J shed 6 bases, with 15 bases lying between them. The CDR3 extends over 13 amino acids. Germline values: CDR1 ENHRY, CDR2 SYGVKD. CDR3 DNA: TGTGCCATACTTAGCGGCGACAAAAACACCATATATTTT. Amino acids: CAILSGDKNTIYF.

The chain uses TRBV6-5 and TRBJ1-1; 7 bases are shared with TRBD1. V shed 1 base, J shed 6 bases, and the junction held 8 bases outside the gene matches. The CDR3 extends over 15 amino acids. The germline V gene encodes CDR1 MNHEY and CDR2 SVGAGI. For the CDR3, the DNA is TGTGCCAGCAGTTACTTGACAGGGACGGGGCCTGAAGCTTTCTTT. Translated: CASSYLTGTGPEAFF.

This rearrangement joins TRBV19 to TRBJ2-7, with D perhaps matching TRBD1 (6 bases). Germline loops: CDR1 LNHDA, CDR2 SQIVND (reference sequence). The V end lost 5 bases, the J end lost 6 bases, and 17 bases lay between the germline ends. The CDR3 sequence is 14 residues long. The CDR3 here is CASSPQITGTEQYF. The DNA of the CDR3 is TGTGCCAGTAGTCCCCAAATTACAGGGACCGAGCAGTACTTC.

This chain links TRBV19 with TRBJ1-1; D might be TRBD1 (5 bases). The germline V and J ends were trimmed by 10 bases and 1 base, with 13 bases remaining between them. CDR3 length equals 13 residues. The V gene's germline CDR1 is LNHDA and CDR2 SQIVND (reference sequence). In DNA form, the CDR3 reads TGTGCCACAGACATCGGGGGGAACACTGAAGCTTTCTTT. It encodes CATDIGGNTEAFF.

This clone was found once. The V call is TRBV7-2, the J call TRBJ2-5; D possibly uses TRBD1 or TRBD2 (5 bases each). Trimming took 5 bases from V and 1 from J, leaving 14 bases between them. The CDR3 is 15 residues long. Germline CDR1 and CDR2: SGHTA and FQGNSA. Here the CDR3 DNA reads TGTGCCAGCAGCCTGCCGTGGGACCCCCAAGAGACCCAGTACTTC. It codes for CASSLPWDPQETQYF.

This chain uses TRBV7-2 with TRBJ2-1; the D is unclear. This CDR3 is built from 16 residues. The V gene lost 5 bases and the J gene lost 4 bases, with 18 bases spanning the gap. Germline values: CDR1 SGHTA, CDR2 FQGNSA. Written as DNA, the CDR3 is TGTGCCAGCAGCCTTTCCGGCGGCGTTCGATACAATGAGCAGTTCTTC. It translates to CASSLSGGVRYNEQFF.

The chain recombines TRBV2 with TRBJ2-5; D might be TRBD2 (5 bases). Germline V gene lookup returns CDR1 SNHLY and CDR2 FYNNEI. This CDR3 contains 16 residues. Trimming removed 3 bases at V and 2 bases at J, with 16 bases between. The CDR3 DNA reads as TGTGCCAGCAGTGACAGACTCGGACTGGATCAAGAGACCCAGTACTTC. Its translation: CASSDRLGLDQETQYF. The full variable domain, with the rest looked up from reference TRBV2 and TRBJ2-5, is EPEVTQTPSHQVTQMGQEVILRCVPISNHLYFYWYRQILGQKVEFLVSFYNNEISEKSEIFDDQFSVERPDGSNFTLKIRSTKLEDSAMYFCASSDRLGLDQETQYFGPGTRLLVL.